A selection of T cell receptor beta chains follows, all from one sample in a study of STAT5B mutations in CD4+ large granular lymphocyte leukemia. Data came from immunoSEQ multiplex PCR; TCRdb stores just in-frame clones and leaves some out. The repertoire holds about 40,000 clones, with around 84% as singletons. Sample: CD4+ T cells from blood buffy coats. These receptors originate from a human donor in good health. Each CDR3 is given with its conserved first and last residue. The D gene is left open where the match is weak. Rows give clone size only sometimes, using once, few, many, or a class for an expanded clone.

v_call	d_call	clone_size	cdr3_length	j_call	cdr3_aa	cdr3_nt
TRBV7-2	-	-	15	TRBJ1-5	CASSPMTSNNQPQHF	TGTGCCAGCAGCCCTATGACAAGTAACAATCAGCCCCAGCATTTT
TRBV19	TRBD2	-	15	TRBJ2-1	CASSMGLAVDNEQFF	TGTGCCAGTAGTATGGGACTAGCGGTTGACAATGAGCAGTTCTTC
TRBV7-2	-	-	14	TRBJ1-5	CASSASGPGQPQHF	TGTGCCAGCAGCGCCTCCGGTCCGGGGCAGCCCCAGCATTTT
TRBV6-5	-	-	16	TRBJ1-4	CASSYSAAGQDEKLFF	TGTGCCAGCAGTTACTCGGCGGCGGGGCAGGATGAAAAACTGTTTTTT
TRBV11-3	-	once	14	TRBJ2-3	CASSLDSSTDTQYF	TGTGCCAGCAGCTTAGACTCTAGCACAGATACGCAGTATTTT
TRBV19	-	-	13	TRBJ2-5	CAVGPRDKETQYF	TGTGCCGTCGGACCCCGGGACAAAGAGACCCAGTACTTC
TRBV18	TRBD1	-	14	TRBJ1-5	CASSPDRGKSPQHF	TGTGCCAGCTCACCCGACAGGGGTAAATCCCCCCAGCATTTT
TRBV27	-	-	11	TRBJ1-2	CASQGFQGYTF	TGTGCCAGTCAGGGTTTTCAAGGCTACACCTTC
TRBV6-6	-	-	15	TRBJ1-5	CASSYPGDGNQPQHF	TGTGCCAGCAGTTACCCTGGTGACGGAAATCAGCCCCAGCATTTT
TRBV19	-	few	13	TRBJ1-1	CASSMGRDSRAFF	TGTGCCAGTAGTATGGGCAGGGATAGTCGAGCTTTCTTT
TRBV2	-	-	12	TRBJ1-2	CASNIGIYGYTF	TGTGCCAGCAATATAGGGATCTATGGCTACACCTTC
TRBV30	-	-	12	TRBJ2-7	CAWRAGAYEQYF	TGTGCCTGGCGCGCAGGGGCCTACGAGCAGTACTTC
TRBV7-2	-	-	13	TRBJ1-4	CASSFQGGEKLFF	TGTGCCAGCAGCTTTCAGGGTGGTGAAAAACTGTTTTTT
TRBV29-1	TRBD1	once	14	TRBJ2-7	CSVGPGQGSYEQYF	TGCAGCGTTGGTCCAGGACAGGGCTCCTACGAGCAGTACTTC
TRBV9	-	-	13	TRBJ2-2	CASSAQTAGELFF	TGTGCCAGCAGCGCTCAGACAGCCGGGGAGCTGTTTTTT
TRBV10-3	-	-	14	TRBJ2-5	CAISSGRNQETQYF	TGTGCCATCAGCTCGGGACGAAACCAAGAGACCCAGTACTTC
TRBV27	TRBD1	few	14	TRBJ2-7	CASSLSGTGWEQYF	TGTGCCAGCAGTTTATCAGGGACAGGGTGGGAGCAGTACTTC
TRBV5-8	TRBD1	-	15	TRBJ1-5	CASSLYRGGNQPQHF	TGTGCCAGCAGCTTATACAGGGGTGGTAATCAGCCCCAGCATTTT
TRBV30	TRBD2	-	14	TRBJ2-3	CAWNRLAGTDTQYF	TGTGCCTGGAACAGACTAGCGGGCACAGATACGCAGTATTTT
TRBV19	TRBD1	-	16	TRBJ1-3	CASSISGGTTGNTIYF	TGTGCCAGTAGTATCTCAGGGGGCACAACTGGAAACACCATATATTTT
TRBV7-3	TRBD1	-	20	TRBJ2-6	CASSSDRGLISGSGANVLTF	TGTGCCAGCAGCTCCGACAGGGGGTTGATATCAGGTTCTGGGGCCAACGTCCTGACTTTC
TRBV5-1	TRBD2	once	18	TRBJ2-5	CASSLAGTSGGTQETQYF	TGCGCCAGCAGCTTGGCCGGGACTAGCGGGGGGACTCAAGAGACCCAGTACTTC
TRBV10-1	-	-	15	TRBJ2-1	CANPSAGPTNNEQFF	TGCGCCAACCCGTCGGCGGGCCCCACTAACAATGAGCAGTTCTTC
TRBV4-2	TRBD1	-	15	TRBJ1-2	CASSQEQGANYGYTF	TGTGCCAGCAGCCAAGAGCAGGGGGCTAACTATGGCTACACCTTC
TRBV5-4	TRBD2	-	17	TRBJ2-4	CASSPIGGGGTKNIQYF	TGTGCCAGCAGCCCTATTGGCGGGGGGGGGACCAAAAACATTCAGTACTTC
TRBV11-2	-	-	15	TRBJ2-1	CASSPDASSYNEQFF	TGTGCCAGCAGCCCAGACGCTAGCTCCTACAATGAGCAGTTCTTC
TRBV19	-	-	13	TRBJ2-3	CASSIRDPDTQYF	TGTGCCAGTAGTATAAGGGATCCAGATACGCAGTATTTT
TRBV2	-	once	16	TRBJ1-5	CASSEAPGRGNQPQHF	TGTGCCAGCAGTGAAGCGCCTGGCAGGGGCAATCAGCCCCAGCATTTT
TRBV15	-	-	15	TRBJ2-7	CATSSLRLGSYEQYF	TGTGCCACCAGCAGCCTGAGGTTGGGCTCCTACGAGCAGTACTTC
TRBV23-1	TRBD1	-	17	TRBJ1-6	CASSQSVTGWYNSPLHF	TGCGCCAGCAGTCAATCCGTGACAGGGTGGTATAATTCACCCCTCCACTTT
TRBV19	-	-	12	TRBJ1-3	CASSPPGHTIYF	TGTGCCAGTAGTCCTCCGGGTCACACCATATATTTT
TRBV13	-	-	14	TRBJ2-2	CASKAGVNTGELFF	TGTGCCAGCAAGGCAGGGGTTAACACCGGGGAGCTGTTTTTT
TRBV28	-	-	16	TRBJ1-6	CASSLPPTGVNSPLHF	TGTGCCAGCAGCCTTCCTCCCACGGGGGTGAATTCACCCCTCCACTTT
TRBV28	-	-	14	TRBJ2-7	CASSLTGRGYVRDF	TGTGCCAGCAGTCTGACAGGACGGGGTTATGTGCGGGACTTC
TRBV7-2	-	-	14	TRBJ1-2	CASSQGGTTYGYTF	TGTGCCAGCAGCCAGGGAGGGACAACCTATGGCTACACCTTC
TRBV18	TRBD1	-	14	TRBJ2-3	CASSLGQGADTQYF	TGTGCCAGCTCACTGGGACAGGGTGCGGATACGCAGTATTTT
TRBV9	-	-	15	TRBJ2-1	CASSVRGVGHNEQFF	TGTGCCAGCAGCGTAAGAGGGGTGGGACACAATGAGCAGTTCTTC
TRBV6-4	TRBD1	-	16	TRBJ1-5	CASDGQGEYSNQPQHF	TGTGCCAGCGATGGACAGGGGGAATATAGCAATCAGCCCCAGCATTTT
TRBV2	-	-	14	TRBJ2-7	CASRPRINSYEQYF	TGTGCCAGCCGACCGAGGATCAACTCCTACGAGCAGTACTTC
TRBV9	-	-	15	TRBJ2-5	CASSVEPSGSGTQYF	TGTGCCAGCAGCGTAGAACCCTCCGGGAGTGGGACCCAGTACTTC
TRBV5-1	-	-	15	TRBJ1-1	CASSPGTRIGAEAFF	TGCGCCAGCAGCCCCGGGACCCGAATCGGTGCTGAAGCTTTCTTT
TRBV11-3	-	-	13	TRBJ1-1	CASSLARDTEAFF	TGTGCCAGCAGCTTAGCCAGAGACACTGAAGCTTTCTTT
TRBV28	TRBD1	-	13	TRBJ2-1	CASRQGAYSEQFF	TGTGCCAGCAGACAGGGGGCATATAGTGAGCAGTTCTTC
TRBV6-6	-	-	14	TRBJ1-2	CASSPPGGNYGYTF	TGTGCCAGCAGTCCCCCGGGGGGGAACTATGGCTACACCTTC
TRBV28	-	-	14	TRBJ1-6	CASSLGQYNSPLHF	TGTGCCAGCAGCTTAGGACAGTATAATTCACCCCTCCACTTT
TRBV19	-	once	14	TRBJ2-7	CASSLVVGRYEQYF	TGTGCCAGTAGCCTGGTGGTCGGGCGCTACGAGCAGTACTTC
TRBV11-2	-	-	17	TRBJ2-1	CASSLDQGTPPANEQFF	TGTGCCAGCAGCTTAGATCAGGGGACGCCACCCGCCAATGAGCAGTTCTTC
TRBV5-6	-	once	12	TRBJ2-1	CASSEQGYEQFF	TGTGCCAGCAGCGAACAGGGCTATGAGCAGTTCTTC
TRBV6-5	TRBD1	-	15	TRBJ1-1	CASRPGTGVHTEAFF	TGTGCCAGCAGACCCGGGACAGGGGTTCACACTGAAGCTTTCTTT
TRBV9	TRBD1	-	15	TRBJ1-2	CASSAKPDRDYGYTF	TGTGCCAGCAGCGCAAAGCCGGACAGGGACTATGGCTACACCTTC
TRBV19	-	-	14	TRBJ1-2	CASRKPGHNYGYTF	TGTGCCAGTAGGAAACCGGGACACAACTATGGCTACACCTTC
TRBV23-1	TRBD1	-	13	TRBJ1-4	CASSLPDRGRLFF	TGCGCCAGCAGTCTCCCGGACAGGGGCCGACTGTTTTTT
TRBV6-5	-	once	15	TRBJ2-4	CASSYSYREKNIQYF	TGTGCCAGCAGTTACTCGTACAGGGAAAAAAACATTCAGTACTTC
TRBV2	-	-	14	TRBJ1-3	CASSNWDRGNTIYF	TGTGCCAGCAGTAACTGGGACCGAGGAAACACCATATATTTT
TRBV19	-	-	15	TRBJ2-6	CASTHTGSGANVLTF	TGTGCCAGTACGCATACAGGCTCTGGGGCCAACGTCCTGACTTTC
TRBV11-2	TRBD1	-	16	TRBJ2-2	CASSSQTGTNTGELFF	TGTGCCAGCAGCTCGCAGACAGGGACGAACACCGGGGAGCTGTTTTTT
TRBV6-5	-	-	15	TRBJ1-2	CASSPNSGTNYGYTF	TGTGCCAGCAGTCCAAACAGTGGGACTAACTATGGCTACACCTTC
TRBV25-1	-	-	16	TRBJ1-4	CASSEHPGRPNEKLFF	TGTGCCAGCAGTGAACATCCGGGACGCCCTAATGAAAAACTGTTTTTT